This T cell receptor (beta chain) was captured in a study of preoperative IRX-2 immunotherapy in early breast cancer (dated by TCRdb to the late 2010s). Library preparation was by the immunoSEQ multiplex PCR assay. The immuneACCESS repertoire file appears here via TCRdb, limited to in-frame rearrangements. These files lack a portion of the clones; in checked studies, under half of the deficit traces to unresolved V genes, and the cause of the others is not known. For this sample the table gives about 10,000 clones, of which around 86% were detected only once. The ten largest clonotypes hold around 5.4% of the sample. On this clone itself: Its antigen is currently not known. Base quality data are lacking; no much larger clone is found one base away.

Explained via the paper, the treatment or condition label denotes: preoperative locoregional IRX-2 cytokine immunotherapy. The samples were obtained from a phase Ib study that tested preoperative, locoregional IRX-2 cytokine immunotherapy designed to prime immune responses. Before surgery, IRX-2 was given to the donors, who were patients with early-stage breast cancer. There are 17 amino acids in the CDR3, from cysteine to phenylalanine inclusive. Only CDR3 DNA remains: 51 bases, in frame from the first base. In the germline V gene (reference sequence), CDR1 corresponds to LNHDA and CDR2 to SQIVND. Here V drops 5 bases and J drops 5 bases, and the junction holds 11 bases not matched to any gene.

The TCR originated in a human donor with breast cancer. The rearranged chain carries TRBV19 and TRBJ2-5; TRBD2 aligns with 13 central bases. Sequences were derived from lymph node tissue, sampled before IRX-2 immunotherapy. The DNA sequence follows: TGTGCCAGTAGTCTAAAAGGGACTAGCGGGACGGGGGAGACCCAGTACTTC. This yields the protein CASSLKGTSGTGETQYF.